Listed below are T cell receptor beta chains from one sample, sequenced in a study of early T cells in non-severe SARS-CoV-2 infection. TCRdb passed the 5' RACE reads through MiXCR, listing each CDR3 protein once. The sample consists of some 88,000 distinct CDR3 sequences, roughly 15% of them appearing once. The input for sequencing was whole blood, taken at baseline. These receptors were obtained from an adult who was a healthcare worker with PCR-confirmed SARS-CoV-2 infection or an uninfected control (not recorded which). Each CDR3 is given with its conserved first and last residue. D genes are given only for firm matches. Some rows have no size entry. The others give once, few or many, or a class for an expanded clone.

cdr3_nt	cdr3_aa	clone_size	j_call	v_call	d_call
TGTGCCAGCAGCCCGGGACTACTCGAGCAGTACTTC	CASSPGLLEQYF	.	TRBJ2-7	TRBV7-8	TRBD2
TGTGCCAGCAGCTTAGCGGGAGGGCCTGGGGCCAACGTCCTGACTTTC	CASSLAGGPGANVLTF	many	TRBJ2-6	TRBV7-3	TRBD2
TGCAGCGTTGTTAGAGGGGGGACCCAGTACTTC	CSVVRGGTQYF	few	TRBJ2-5	TRBV29-1	.
TGTGCCACCAGTGATGGTCGGCGGAGCTCCTACAATGAGCAGTTCTTC	CATSDGRRSSYNEQFF	many	TRBJ2-1	TRBV24-1	.
TGCGCCAGCAGCCAAGGGGACAGGGTTGACCACGAGCAGTACTTC	CASSQGDRVDHEQYF	.	TRBJ2-7	TRBV4-1	TRBD1
TGTGCCAGCAGTTCTCGACCTATTGACGAGCAGTACTTC	CASSSRPIDEQYF	.	TRBJ2-7	TRBV27	.
TGCGCCAGCAGTGGGGGACCCATCTCCTACAATGAGCAGTTCTTC	CASSGGPISYNEQFF	few	TRBJ2-1	TRBV10-2	.
TGTGCCAGCAGCCTTAGCGGGAGGGCCACAGATACGCAGTATTTT	CASSLSGRATDTQYF	.	TRBJ2-3	TRBV7-2	TRBD2
TGTGCCTGGACGGGGGGCCTCATAAGTGAGCAGTACTTC	CAWTGGLISEQYF	few	TRBJ2-7	TRBV30	.
TGTGCCAGCAGTGTAGGGACTTCCTACAATGAGCAGTTCTTC	CASSVGTSYNEQFF	few	TRBJ2-1	TRBV6-1	.
TGCAGTGCTAGCGGCACAGGGGGACGTCCCCACGAGCAGTACTTC	CSASGTGGRPHEQYF	.	TRBJ2-7	TRBV20-1	TRBD1
TGTGCCAGCAGCTTAGCGCTGGGAGGGGTTGAAGCTTTCTTT	CASSLALGGVEAFF	.	TRBJ1-1	TRBV7-9	.
TGTGCCAGCAGACCCAACTACAGCACAGATACGCAGTATTTT	CASRPNYSTDTQYF	few	TRBJ2-3	TRBV7-9	.
TGTGCCAGCAGCTTAGACGGCCAAAATACGCAGTATTTT	CASSLDGQNTQYF	few	TRBJ2-3	TRBV11-2	.
TGTGCCAGCGGCGGACGGAACACTGAAGCTTTCTTT	CASGGRNTEAFF	.	TRBJ1-1	TRBV7-9	.
TGTGCCACCAGCAGAGATCGGCTAGCGGTGACCTACGAGCAGTACTTC	CATSRDRLAVTYEQYF	.	TRBJ2-7	TRBV15	TRBD2
TGTGCCAGTAGTATGCCAGGGGATCAGCCCCAGCATTTT	CASSMPGDQPQHF	.	TRBJ1-5	TRBV19	.
TGTGCCAGCGGGGGGACGCTGGACACTGAAGCTTTCTTT	CASGGTLDTEAFF	few	TRBJ1-1	TRBV12-3/TRBV12-4	.
TGTGCCAGCAGTCTACCCGACAAGCCCCGATACGAGCAGTACTTC	CASSLPDKPRYEQYF	few	TRBJ2-7	TRBV11-2	.
TGCAGTGCCCGCCGGGACAGGGGGCGATACGAGCAGTACTTC	CSARRDRGRYEQYF	.	TRBJ2-7	TRBV20-1	TRBD1
TGTGCCAGCAGTTTGCGATCCCTCCTTGGCTACACCTTC	CASSLRSLLGYTF	.	TRBJ1-2	TRBV28	.
TGCGCCAGCAGCTTGGAGCCCTCCTGGGACGAGCAGTACTTC	CASSLEPSWDEQYF	.	TRBJ2-7	TRBV5-1	.